These 20 T cell receptor beta chains share one sample of origin, sequenced in a study. Each CDR3 protein gets one entry after TCRdb re-called the 5' RACE reads with MiXCR. The repertoire has about 47,000 distinct CDR3 sequences, around 26% of them found once; the top ten carry 2% to 2.5%. The sequenced sample consisted of naive CD4+ T cells sorted from blood. Sample subset: naive CD4+ T cells, CD4+CD45RA+CD25-. These receptors were taken from a female donor with breast cancer.

This chain joins TRBV7-9 and TRBJ1-2; D possibly corresponds to TRBD1 (6 bases). This CDR3 has 15 residues. Trimming stripped 2 bases from V and 1 base from J, with 11 bases between. From germline, CDR1 is SEHNR and CDR2 FQNEAQ (reference sequence). The CDR3 loop reads CASSLSQGGNYGYTF. In DNA form, the CDR3 reads TGTGCCAGCAGCTTATCACAGGGTGGTAACTATGGCTACACCTTC.

The rearrangement joins TRBV7-8 to TRBJ2-7, with 8 bases identical to TRBD1. V gave up 5 bases and J gave up 1 base; unmatched junction bases: 7. Germline CDR1 is SGHVS and CDR2 is FQNEAQ. CDR3 length: 15 amino acids. The CDR3 DNA reads as TGTGCCAGCAGCCCAGGACAGGGAGTATCCTACGAGCAGTACTTC. Residues: CASSPGQGVSYEQYF.

This clonotype was found a few times. The chain combines TRBV28 with TRBJ2-7, with D possibly being TRBD1 (6 bases). The CDR3 is 16 residues long. Germline V gene lookup returns CDR1 MDHEN and CDR2 SYDVKM. V shed 5 bases and J shed 4 bases, with 21 bases lying between them. The CDR3 bases are TGTGCCAGCAGTCTAATACAGGGATCGCGCTCTTACGAGCAGTACTTC. Translated, it gives CASSLIQGSRSYEQYF.

This clonotype was recorded at least ten times. The chain is built from TRBV4-2 and TRBJ2-3, with 10 bases aligning to TRBD2. Per germline, CDR1 LGHNA and CDR2 YNFKEQ. J was trimmed by 1 base and V by 3 bases; bases with no gene match: 4. CDR3 length: 16 amino acids. CDR3 in amino acids: CASSQAGTSGTDTQYF. The CDR3, as DNA: TGTGCCAGCAGCCAGGCCGGGACTAGCGGCACAGATACGCAGTATTTT.

The gene calls are TRBV6-5 and TRBJ2-5; 10 bases are shared with TRBD1. The J segment lost 7 bases and the V segment lost 4 bases, leaving 9 bases of the junction unmatched. Germline V gene sequence: CDR1 MNHEY, CDR2 SVGAGI. This CDR3 contains 15 residues. The CDR3 DNA reads as TGTGCCAGCAGTTCCGGGACAGGGGCCGTGGGGACCCAGTACTTC. This translates into CASSSGTGAVGTQYF.

This clonotype came up a few times. CDR3 bases: TGTGCCAGCAGCGGGCGGCTGCAAGGGGGCTTGTACGAGCAGTACTTC. It translates to CASSGRLQGGLYEQYF. The gene calls are TRBV7-6 and TRBJ2-7; TRBD1 matches 7 bases. J lost 4 bases, V lost 5 bases, and 14 bases had no gene match. In germline, CDR1 is SGHVS, CDR2 FNYEAQ. There are 16 residues in the CDR3. The full variable domain, completed using reference TRBV7-6 and TRBJ2-7, is GAGVSQSPRYKVTKRGQDVALRCDPISGHVSLYWYRQALGQGPEFLTYFNYEAQQDKSGLPNDRFSAERPEGSISTLTIQRTEQRDSAMYRCASSGRLQGGLYEQYFGPGTRLTVT.

This clonotype was counted a few times. The rearrangement uses TRBV6-5 and TRBJ1-5, with D uncertain. Germline V gene lookup returns CDR1 MNHEY and CDR2 SVGAGI. CDR3 size: 14 residues. V lost 6 bases and J 4 bases, leaving 13 bases between the germline ends. CDR3 protein: CASSPLGSNQPQHF. CDR3 in DNA: TGTGCCAGCAGCCCACTCGGAAGTAATCAGCCCCAGCATTTT.

The J gene is TRBJ1-4, the V gene TRBV20-1; 7 bases line up with TRBD1. The CDR3 runs 16 residues. J lost 7 bases, V lost 5 bases, and 16 bases had no gene match. Per the germline V gene, CDR1 is DFQATT and CDR2 is SNEGSKA (reference sequence). CDR3 region: CSAPDRTKEGSEKLFF. The DNA for the CDR3 is TGCAGTGCTCCGGACAGGACAAAGGAGGGTAGTGAAAAACTGTTTTTT.

Regarding this clonotype: The junction and the germline gene differ at one end; a read error may be behind it. The J gene is TRBJ2-5, the V gene TRBV27; D is ambiguous. CDR1 and CDR2 (germline): MNHEY, SMNVEV (reference sequence). The CDR3 spans 12 residues. The CDR3 DNA is TGTGCCAGCAGTCCCTCTGGGCCATCCCAATACTTC. Its protein product is CASSPSGPSQYF.

Of note for this clonotype: This may arise from a read error, as a much more abundant clone is one base away. The J gene is TRBJ1-2, the V gene TRBV4-1, with D unclear. The CDR3 runs to 14 residues. Germline lookup yields CDR1 MGHRA and CDR2 YSYEKL. Trimming removed 3 bases from V and 2 bases from J, with 10 bases in between. The CDR3 DNA sequence: TGCGCCAGCAGCCATCCGGTGGTAAACTATGGCTACACCTTC. Translation: CASSHPVVNYGYTF.

The chain has TRBV7-9 and TRBJ2-2, with D possibly being TRBD1 (6 bases). The V gene's germline CDR1 is SEHNR and CDR2 FQNEAQ (reference sequence). This CDR3 has 15 residues. Trimming shortened V by 4 bases and J by 7 bases, and 16 bases separated the two germline ends. CDR3 nucleotides: TGTGCCAGCAGCTCCCGCGGGCAGGGGAACGGGGAGCTGTTTTTT. This translates into CASSSRGQGNGELFF.

This chain links TRBV7-2 with TRBJ2-7, with 9 bases matching TRBD1. V lost 5 bases to trimming and J lost 5 bases; unmatched junction nucleotides: 13. This CDR3 is 16 amino acids long. The germline V gene encodes CDR1 SGHTA and CDR2 FQGNSA. The CDR3 bases are TGTGCCAGCAGCGTGAGGATCGGGACAGGGCGCAACGAGCAGTACTTC. It encodes CASSVRIGTGRNEQYF.

This chain uses TRBV4-2 with TRBJ2-3, with D perhaps matching TRBD2 (6 bases). V shed 1 base and J shed 0 bases, with 11 bases lying between them. The CDR3 extends over 16 amino acids. The germline V gene encodes CDR1 LGHNA and CDR2 YNFKEQ. The CDR3 spells CASSQVGSGSTDTQYF. The DNA for the CDR3 is TGTGCCAGCAGCCAAGTGGGTAGCGGAAGCACAGATACGCAGTATTTT.

This clonotype was observed a few times. CDR3 in DNA: TGTGCCAGCAGCCAGGCGGGAGGCAATGAGCAGTTCTTC. Its translation is CASSQAGGNEQFF. The V gene is TRBV3-1, the J gene TRBJ2-1, with 8 bases matching TRBD2. CDR3 length: 13 amino acids. Trimming at V came to 3 bases and at J to 6 bases, leaving 1 base not matched to a gene. The germline V gene encodes CDR1 LGHDT and CDR2 YNNKEL (reference sequence).

The chain employs TRBV4-1 and TRBJ2-2, with D tentatively TRBD2 (6 bases). V dropped 1 base and J dropped 4 bases, with 19 bases sitting between them. The CDR3 runs to 18 residues. Germline lookup yields CDR1 MGHRA and CDR2 YSYEKL. The CDR3 reads CASSQADMGLASTGELFF. In DNA form, the CDR3 reads TGCGCCAGCAGCCAAGCGGATATGGGGCTAGCGAGCACCGGGGAGCTGTTTTTT.

In its sample, this clonotype was seen many times. The chain recombines TRBV20-1 with TRBJ1-5; D unclear. The germline CDR1 and CDR2 sequences are DFQATT and SNEGSKA (reference sequence). Trimming took 5 bases from V and 5 from J, leaving 10 bases between them. This CDR3 spans 12 amino acids. Here the CDR3 reads CSASNFDQPQHF. In nucleotides, the CDR3 is TGCAGTGCTTCGAATTTTGATCAGCCCCAGCATTTT.

CDR3: CASSDPLNQPQHF. For the CDR3, the DNA is TGTGCCAGCAGTGATCCCCTCAATCAGCCCCAGCATTTT. The gene calls are TRBV2 and TRBJ1-5; D call uncertain. The V gene lost 3 bases and the J gene lost 3 bases, with 6 bases spanning the gap. This CDR3 has 13 residues. Germline V CDR1 and CDR2: SNHLY, FYNNEI.

The V call is TRBV7-2, the J call TRBJ2-1; 8 nucleotides line up with TRBD1. Germline V lookup: CDR1 SGHTA, CDR2 FQGNSA. The trim removed 5 bases at V and 8 bases at J, leaving 11 bases unmatched. There are 15 residues in the CDR3. CDR3 DNA sequence: TGTGCCAGCAGCCTGACAGGGGTGCCCTGGGATGAGCAGTTCTTC. This gives the protein CASSLTGVPWDEQFF. The entire variable domain, with the rest obtained from reference TRBV7-2 and TRBJ2-1, is as follows: GAGVSQSPSNKVTEKGKDVELRCDPISGHTALYWYRQSLGQGLEFLIYFQGNSAPDKSGLPSDRFSAERTGGSVSTLTIQRTQQEDSAVYLCASSLTGVPWDEQFFGPGTRLTVL.

This clonotype was counted a single time. A single base separates this from a much larger clone, so it may be a read error. This chain uses TRBV5-1 with TRBJ2-1, with TRBD2 matching 8 bases. Germline assignment: CDR1 SGHRS and CDR2 YFSETQ. J gave up 3 bases and V 7 bases, and 12 bases lay outside the gene matches. CDR3 length: 16 residues. As DNA, the CDR3 is TGCGCCAGCGGCCTCCTCCCCGGGACTAGCTACAATGAGCAGTTCTTC. It yields the protein CASGLLPGTSYNEQFF.

In its sample, this clonotype was seen once. The junction departs from germline at one end; a sequencing error may be responsible. CDR3 coding DNA: TGTGCTAGCAGCTTCACAGGGGTGGACACTGAAGCTTTCTTT. It specifies CASSFTGVDTEAFF. The chain links TRBV7-6 to TRBJ1-1; 7 bases align to TRBD1. The germline gives CDR1 SGHVS, CDR2 FNYEAQ. This CDR3 comprises 14 residues.